This T cell receptor beta chain derives from a study of glioma-infiltrating T cells. Amplification of TCR alpha and beta CDR3 regions from RNA used iRepertoire nested multiplex PCR. Input was 100-400 ng of tissue mRNA or PBMC total RNA. One entry per CDR3 protein results from TCRdb running MiXCR on the multiplex PCR reads. The table includes 93,000 or so distinct CDR3 sequences, around 28% detected once. This clonotype was seen a handful of times. Antigen specificity is unknown. Germline CDR1 WSHSY, CDR2 SAAADI. The junction had 14 bases not matched to a gene; V was cut back by 6 bases and J by 6 bases. The length of the CDR3 is 17 residues. Study findings and constraints: Non-neoplastic patients had below-expected tissue-blood divergence, while all gliomas exceeded expectation. Only very few CDR3 sequences appeared in both tissue and blood.

The specimen was glioma tissue, nonneoplastic brain tissue, or PBMCs (not recorded which). The chain employs TRBV10-2 and TRBJ1-1; 12 positions agree with TRBD1. This sequence was found in a human donor with low-grade glioma or glioblastoma, undergoing nonglioma brain surgery, or in good health (not recorded which). CDR3 coding DNA: TGCGCCAGCAGACATCCGGGACAGGGGGCGCAGGGGGCTGAAGCTTTCTTT. This gives the protein CASRHPGQGAQGAEAFF.